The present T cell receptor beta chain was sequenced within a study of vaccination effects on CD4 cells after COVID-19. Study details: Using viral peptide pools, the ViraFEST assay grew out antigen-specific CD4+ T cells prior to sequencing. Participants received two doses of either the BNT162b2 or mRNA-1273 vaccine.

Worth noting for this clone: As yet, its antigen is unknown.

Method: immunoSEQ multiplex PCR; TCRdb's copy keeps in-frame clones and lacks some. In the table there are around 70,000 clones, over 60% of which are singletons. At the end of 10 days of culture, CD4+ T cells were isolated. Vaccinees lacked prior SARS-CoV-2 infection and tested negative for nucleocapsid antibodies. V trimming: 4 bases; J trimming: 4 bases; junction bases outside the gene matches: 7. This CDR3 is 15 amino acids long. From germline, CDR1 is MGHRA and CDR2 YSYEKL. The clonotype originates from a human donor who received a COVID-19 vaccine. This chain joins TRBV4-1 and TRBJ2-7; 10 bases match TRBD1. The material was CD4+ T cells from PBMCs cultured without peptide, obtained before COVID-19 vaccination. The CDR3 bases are TGCGCCAGCAGCCCCGGGGGACAGGGGAATTACGAGCAGTACGTC. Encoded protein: CASSPGGQGNYEQYV.